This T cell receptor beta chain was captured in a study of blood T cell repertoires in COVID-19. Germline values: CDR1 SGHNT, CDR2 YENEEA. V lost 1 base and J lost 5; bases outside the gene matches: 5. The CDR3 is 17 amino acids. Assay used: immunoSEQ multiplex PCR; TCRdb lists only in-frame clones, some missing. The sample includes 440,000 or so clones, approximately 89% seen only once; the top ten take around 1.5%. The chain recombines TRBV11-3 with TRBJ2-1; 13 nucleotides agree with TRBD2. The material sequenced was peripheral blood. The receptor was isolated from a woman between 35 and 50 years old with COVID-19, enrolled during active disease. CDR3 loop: CASSLGFGTSGDNEQFF. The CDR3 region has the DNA TGTGCCAGCAGCTTAGGATTTGGGACTAGCGGGGACAATGAGCAGTTCTTC.